Listed below are T cell receptor beta chains from one sample, sequenced in a study of T-cell reconstitution after alpha-beta-depleted transplantation in children. Using its own MiXCR run on the PCR reads, TCRdb lists one record per CDR3 protein. The sample holds tens of thousands of distinct CDR3 sequences, about a tenth seen once. The specimen comprised PBMCs, mostly from graft donor cells, sampled 60 days after TCRalphabeta/CD19-depleted stem cell transplant. These receptors came from a male patient aged 2 to 10 who had a stem cell transplant for chronic granulomatous disease, so the T cells may come from the graft donor. Each CDR3 is given with its conserved first and last residue. A D gene is named only where the DNA matches it firmly. Size is omitted from some rows. Given values are once, few, many or a class for expanded clones.

clone_size | j_call | d_call | v_call | cdr3_nt | cdr3_aa
. | TRBJ1-6 | . | TRBV27 | TGTGCCAGCAGTTTAGCGAGCATAAATTCACCCCTCCACTTT | CASSLASINSPLHF
many | TRBJ2-3 | . | TRBV12-5 | TGTGCTAGTGGTTATACGGGACCACTAGAGGGGGCAGATACGCAGTATTTT | CASGYTGPLEGADTQYF
. | TRBJ1-2 | . | TRBV7-9 | TGTGCCAGCAGCTTAGGAGTTCGGGGGAGCCGGGGGGGCTACACCTTC | CASSLGVRGSRGGYTF
many | TRBJ2-1 | . | TRBV21-1 | TGTGCCAGCAGCGGGGTATGGGGATTGACGAGGACAACCAAAGAGCAGTTCTTC | CASSGVWGLTRTTKEQFF
few | TRBJ2-5 | . | TRBV9 | TGTGCCAGCAGCGTAGACAGTCACCGCCCAGAGACCCAGTACTTC | CASSVDSHRPETQYF
many | TRBJ2-7 | TRBD2 | TRBV7-2 | TGTGCCAGCAGCTTACTAGCGGGAGGATTTGGGGAGCAGTACTTC | CASSLLAGGFGEQYF
many | TRBJ2-1 | TRBD2 | TRBV9 | TGTGCCAGCAGCGTAGTACAAGGGCGGGAGAGCGATGAGCAGTTCTTC | CASSVVQGRESDEQFF
many | TRBJ2-7 | . | TRBV6-1 | TGTGCCAGCAGTGACGACAGGCTTCAGCCCACCTACGAGCAGTACTTC | CASSDDRLQPTYEQYF
many | TRBJ2-3 | . | TRBV5-1 | TGCGCCAGCAGCTTGGCGAAGCGGAGCACAGATACGCAGTATTTT | CASSLAKRSTDTQYF
many | TRBJ2-1 | TRBD2 | TRBV7-9 | TGTGCCAGCAGCTCGGGACTAGGGTTGGACAATGAGCAGTTCTTC | CASSSGLGLDNEQFF
. | TRBJ2-7 | TRBD2 | TRBV11-2 | TGTGCCAGCAGCTTAGGACTAGCGGGGACTTACGAGCAGTACTTC | CASSLGLAGTYEQYF
many | TRBJ2-5 | . | TRBV7-7 | TGTGCCAGCAGTGGGGTTTTCGGGACCCAGTACTTC | CASSGVFGTQYF
many | TRBJ2-1 | . | TRBV28 | TGTGCCAGCAGTTTATCTGGGGCTAGTCGAAGCAATGAGCAGTTCTTC | CASSLSGASRSNEQFF
many | TRBJ2-1 | . | TRBV5-1 | TGCGCCAGCAGCTTAGGACTAAACCTCAATGAGCAGTTCTTC | CASSLGLNLNEQFF
. | TRBJ1-1 | TRBD1 | TRBV2 | TGTGCCAGCAGTGAAGGGACAGGGACCACTGAAGCTTTCTTT | CASSEGTGTTEAFF
many | TRBJ2-7 | TRBD1 | TRBV20-1 | TGCAGTGCTAGGACAGGGCCCTACGAGCAGTACTTC | CSARTGPYEQYF
many | TRBJ2-7 | . | TRBV10-3 | TGTGCCATCAGTGAGGTCGCGGGCGAGCAGTACTTC | CAISEVAGEQYF
. | TRBJ1-5 | . | TRBV18 | TGTGCCAGCTCACCTGGGATAGGCGGGGGTAACAATCAGCCCCAGCATTTT | CASSPGIGGGNNQPQHF
many | TRBJ2-1 | . | TRBV15 | TGTGCCACCAACCTAGGGGTGGGAAACTACAATGAGCAGTTCTTC | CATNLGVGNYNEQFF
many | TRBJ2-5 | . | TRBV7-2 | TGTGCCAGCAGCTTAGTCCCCCCGGGAGCAGAAGAGACCCAGTACTTC | CASSLVPPGAEETQYF
. | TRBJ1-1 | . | TRBV6-5 | TGTGCCAGCAGTTTTGGGGTAGTGAACACTGAAGCTTTCTTT | CASSFGVVNTEAFF
many | TRBJ2-3 | TRBD2 | TRBV20-1 | TGCAGTGCTAGGTACTCTCCTAGCGGGAGGAGTGAAGATACGCAGTATTTT | CSARYSPSGRSEDTQYF
many | TRBJ1-5 | . | TRBV5-5 | TGTGCCAGCAGCCCCGGCTGGAGCAATCAGCCCCAGCATTTT | CASSPGWSNQPQHF
. | TRBJ1-5 | . | TRBV11-2 | TGTGCCAGCAGCCCAGGGCACGGGGGGGGCAGCAATCAGCCCCAGCATTTT | CASSPGHGGGSNQPQHF
medium-sized | TRBJ2-1 | . | TRBV28 | TGTGCCAGCAGTACAGATCAATCCTACAATGAGCAGTTCTTC | CASSTDQSYNEQFF
many | TRBJ2-7 | TRBD1 | TRBV10-3 | TGTGCCATCAGTACCCTACAGGGGGTGAAATACGAGCAGTACTTC | CAISTLQGVKYEQYF
many | TRBJ1-1 | . | TRBV7-9 | TGTGCCAGCAGCATAGTGGGAGGGACTGAAGCTTTCTTT | CASSIVGGTEAFF
. | TRBJ2-1 | TRBD2 | TRBV4-2 | TGTGCCAGCAGCTTCGTGACTAGCGGGAACAATGAGCAGTTCTTC | CASSFVTSGNNEQFF
many | TRBJ2-1 | TRBD2 | TRBV11-2 | TGTGCCAGCAGCTTAGGACTAGCGGGAGGACACGATGAGCAGTTCTTC | CASSLGLAGGHDEQFF
many | TRBJ1-2 | . | TRBV27 | TGTGCCAGCAGTCTCACTAACTATGGCTACACCTTC | CASSLTNYGYTF
many | TRBJ1-1 | . | TRBV6-5 | TGTGCCAGCAGTTCCAATGCAGGGTGGAACACTGAAGCTTTCTTT | CASSSNAGWNTEAFF
many | TRBJ2-7 | . | TRBV29-1 | TGCAGCGTTGAACTCGGGAGTCAGCAGTACTTC | CSVELGSQQYF
. | TRBJ2-2 | . | TRBV28 | TGTGCCAGCAGTTTACTGTCCGACACCGGGGAGCTGTTTTTT | CASSLLSDTGELFF
. | TRBJ2-1 | TRBD2 | TRBV29-1 | TGCAGCAATATAGCGGGAGACTACAATGAGCAGTTCTTC | CSNIAGDYNEQFF
medium-sized | TRBJ2-1 | . | TRBV25-1 | TGTGCCAGCAGTGTTGCGGTCCTCGGGGACAATGAGCAGTTCTTC | CASSVAVLGDNEQFF
many | TRBJ2-1 | TRBD2 | TRBV16 | TGTGCCAGCAGCCTAACTACTAGCGGGAAAAATGAGCAGTTCTTC | CASSLTTSGKNEQFF
many | TRBJ2-2 | . | TRBV3-1 | TGTGCCAGCAGCCAAGGGAGGGGGGAGCTGTTTTTT | CASSQGRGELFF
many | TRBJ1-6 | . | TRBV3-1 | TGTGCCAGCAGCACTGACGGATATTCACCCCTCCACTTT | CASSTDGYSPLHF
. | TRBJ2-6 | . | TRBV12-3/TRBV12-4 | TGTGCCAGCAGTTCCCGGTTTGGAGCAGGTTCTGGGGCCAACGTCCTGACTTTC | CASSSRFGAGSGANVLTF
many | TRBJ2-3 | . | TRBV21-1 | TGTGCCAGTAGACTAGCGGGATGTAGGTCAGATACGCAGTATTTT | CASRLAGCRSDTQYF
many | TRBJ2-6 | . | TRBV12-3/TRBV12-4 | TGTGCCAGCAGTTTAACCCCGGGTTCTGGGGCCAACGTCCTGACTTTC | CASSLTPGSGANVLTF
many | TRBJ2-3 | . | TRBV11-2 | TGTGCCAGCAGCTTGACCCCCGGCGGGCAGTATTTT | CASSLTPGGQYF
many | TRBJ2-3 | . | TRBV10-2 | TGCGCCAGCATTAGGGGGGGAGCGAGCACAGATACGCAGTATTTT | CASIRGGASTDTQYF
many | TRBJ1-6 | TRBD1 | TRBV27 | TGTGCCAGCAGCTCTCCTGGGACAGGGGGCTCACCCCTCCACTTT | CASSSPGTGGSPLHF
once | TRBJ2-7 | TRBD1 | TRBV10-3 | TGTGCCATCTGTGAGCCCTCGAGGGGTTCAGGGGGCGAGCAGTACTTC | CAICEPSRGSGGEQYF
. | TRBJ2-7 | TRBD2 | TRBV12-3/TRBV12-4 | TGTGCCAGCAGCCCCAGACTAGCGGGAGTCTACGAGCAGTACTTC | CASSPRLAGVYEQYF
. | TRBJ1-5 | . | TRBV19 | TGTGCCAGTAGGGGCGACTCGAGCAATCAGCCCCAGCATTTT | CASRGDSSNQPQHF
many | TRBJ2-7 | . | TRBV7-9 | TGTGCCAGCAGCTTAGGAGACCTCGTAGCCTACGAGCAGTACTTC | CASSLGDLVAYEQYF
few | TRBJ1-6 | TRBD1 | TRBV27 | TGTGCCAGCAGGCAGTTCCCCGGGACAGTAAATTCACCCCTCCACTTT | CASRQFPGTVNSPLHF
many | TRBJ1-5 | . | TRBV12-3/TRBV12-4 | TGTGCCAGCAGTTTTTTCCAGGGTACTAATCAGCCCCAGCATTTT | CASSFFQGTNQPQHF
few | TRBJ2-5 | . | TRBV28 | TGTGCCAGCAGTAGAACAGGGAGTCTAGGAGAGACCCAGTACTTC | CASSRTGSLGETQYF
many | TRBJ2-4 | TRBD1 | TRBV7-9 | TGTGCCAGCAGCTTAGGGACAGGGCCTAACATTCAGTACTTC | CASSLGTGPNIQYF
. | TRBJ2-3 | TRBD2 | TRBV27 | TGTGCCAGCGGAGGACGGGGACTAGCGGGAGATACGCAGTATTTT | CASGGRGLAGDTQYF
. | TRBJ2-7 | TRBD2 | TRBV11-2 | TGTGCCAGCAGCCCCGGACTAGCTAACATCTACGAGCAGTACTTC | CASSPGLANIYEQYF
. | TRBJ2-3 | . | TRBV30 | TGTGCCTGGATGCCGAGAGATACGCAGTATTTT | CAWMPRDTQYF
many | TRBJ2-1 | TRBD2 | TRBV6-5 | TGTGCCAGCAGTTATTCATCTAGCGGGAGCTCCTACAATGAGCAGTTCTTC | CASSYSSSGSSYNEQFF
many | TRBJ2-2 | . | TRBV5-4 | TGTGCCAGCAGCTTGGCCGTTGCCGGGGAGCTGTTTTTT | CASSLAVAGELFF
many | TRBJ2-3 | TRBD1 | TRBV11-2 | TGTGCCAGCAGCCAGGGACAGGGAGATGTCACAGATACGCAGTATTTT | CASSQGQGDVTDTQYF
many | TRBJ2-7 | TRBD2 | TRBV20-1 | TGCAGTGCTAGATCTAGCGGGAGGGACTACGAGCAGTACTTC | CSARSSGRDYEQYF